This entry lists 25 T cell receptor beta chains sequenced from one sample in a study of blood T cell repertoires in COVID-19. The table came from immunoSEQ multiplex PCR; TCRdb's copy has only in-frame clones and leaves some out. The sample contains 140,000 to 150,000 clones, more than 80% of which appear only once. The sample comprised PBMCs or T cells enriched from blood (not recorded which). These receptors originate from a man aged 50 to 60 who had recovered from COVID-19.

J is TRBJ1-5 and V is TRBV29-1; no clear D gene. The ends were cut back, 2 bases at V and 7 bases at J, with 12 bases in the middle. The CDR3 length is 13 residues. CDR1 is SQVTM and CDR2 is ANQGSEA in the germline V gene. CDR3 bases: TGCAGCGTTGAAATCGGGGTAGGGCAGCCCCAGCATTTT. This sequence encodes CSVEIGVGQPQHF.

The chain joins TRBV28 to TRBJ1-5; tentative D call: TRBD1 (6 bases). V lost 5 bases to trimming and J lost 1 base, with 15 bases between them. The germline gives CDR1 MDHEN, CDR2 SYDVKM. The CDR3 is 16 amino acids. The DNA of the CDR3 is TGTGCCAGCAGTCCCAACAGGGCCGGGAGCAATCAGCCCCAGCATTTT. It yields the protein CASSPNRAGSNQPQHF.

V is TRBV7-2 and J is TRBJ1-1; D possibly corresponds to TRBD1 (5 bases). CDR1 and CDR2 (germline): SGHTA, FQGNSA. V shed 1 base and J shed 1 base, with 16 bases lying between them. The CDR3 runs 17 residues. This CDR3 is CASSLVGGRVGNTEAFF. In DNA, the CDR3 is TGTGCCAGCAGCTTAGTGGGGGGAAGGGTTGGGAACACTGAAGCTTTCTTT.

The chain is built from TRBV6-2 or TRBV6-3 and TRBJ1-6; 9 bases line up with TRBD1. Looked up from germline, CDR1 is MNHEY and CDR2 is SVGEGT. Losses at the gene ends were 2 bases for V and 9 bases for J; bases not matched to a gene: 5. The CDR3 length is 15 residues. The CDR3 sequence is CASSYLGQGSSPLHF. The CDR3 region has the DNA TGTGCCAGCAGTTACCTGGGACAGGGAAGTTCACCCCTCCACTTT.

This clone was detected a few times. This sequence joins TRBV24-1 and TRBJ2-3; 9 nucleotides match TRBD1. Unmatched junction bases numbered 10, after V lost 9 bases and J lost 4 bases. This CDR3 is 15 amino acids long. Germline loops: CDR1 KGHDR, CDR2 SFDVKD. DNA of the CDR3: TGTGCCACCCTCCAGTCGACAGGGGGAGCAGATACGCAGTATTTT. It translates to CATLQSTGGADTQYF.

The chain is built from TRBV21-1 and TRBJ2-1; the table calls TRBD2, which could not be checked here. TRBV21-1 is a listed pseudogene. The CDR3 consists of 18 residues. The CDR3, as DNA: TGTGCCAGCAGCACCTCTAGCGGGAGAGGGGGGCCTTACAATGAGCAGTTCTTC. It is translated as CASSTSSGRGGPYNEQFF.

CDR3 amino acids: CAWRHNRNTEAFF. CDR3 coding DNA: TGTGCCTGGAGGCACAACAGGAACACTGAAGCTTTCTTT. V gene TRBV30 combines with J gene TRBJ1-1; D ambiguous. Germline V gene data show CDR1 as GTSNPN and CDR2 as SVGIG (reference sequence). The V end was cut by 3 bases, the J end by 1 base, with 9 bases between. The CDR3 is 13 amino acids.

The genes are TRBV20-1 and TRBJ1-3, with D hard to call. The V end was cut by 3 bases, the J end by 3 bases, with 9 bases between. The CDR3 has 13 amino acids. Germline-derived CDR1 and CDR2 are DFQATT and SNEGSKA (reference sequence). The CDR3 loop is CSASGPGGNTIYF. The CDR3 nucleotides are TGCAGTGCTAGTGGTCCGGGTGGAAACACCATATATTTT.

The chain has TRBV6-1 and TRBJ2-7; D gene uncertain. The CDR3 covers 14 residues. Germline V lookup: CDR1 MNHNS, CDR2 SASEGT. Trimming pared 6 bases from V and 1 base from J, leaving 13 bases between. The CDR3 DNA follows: TGTGCCAGCAGCCCATCCGGGTGGTCCTACGAGCAGTACTTC. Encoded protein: CASSPSGWSYEQYF.

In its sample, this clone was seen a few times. CDR3 region: CASSDRQGSSPLHF. The CDR3 nucleotides are TGTGCCAGCAGCGACCGACAGGGTTCCTCACCCCTCCACTTT. The chain recombines TRBV3-1 (or the pseudogene TRBV3-2) with TRBJ1-6; 7 bases are shared with TRBD1. This CDR3 comprises 14 residues. After removal of 5 bases from V and 10 bases from J, the junction contained 8 bases not matched to a gene. Germline loops: CDR1 LGHDT, CDR2 YNNKEL (reference sequence).

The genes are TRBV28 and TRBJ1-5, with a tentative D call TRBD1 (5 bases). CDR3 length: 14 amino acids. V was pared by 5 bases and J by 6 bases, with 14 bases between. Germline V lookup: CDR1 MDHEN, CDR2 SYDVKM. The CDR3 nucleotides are TGTGCCAGCAGTCCTAGGGTGGGGCTTCAGCCCCAGCATTTT. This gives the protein CASSPRVGLQPQHF.

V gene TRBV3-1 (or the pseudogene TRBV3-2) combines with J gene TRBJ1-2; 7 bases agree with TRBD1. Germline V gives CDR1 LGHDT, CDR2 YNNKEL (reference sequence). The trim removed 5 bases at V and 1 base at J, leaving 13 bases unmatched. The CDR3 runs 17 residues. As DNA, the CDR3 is TGTGCCAGCAGCACACGGACAGGCCGACGTGGTAACTATGGCTACACCTTC. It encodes CASSTRTGRRGNYGYTF.

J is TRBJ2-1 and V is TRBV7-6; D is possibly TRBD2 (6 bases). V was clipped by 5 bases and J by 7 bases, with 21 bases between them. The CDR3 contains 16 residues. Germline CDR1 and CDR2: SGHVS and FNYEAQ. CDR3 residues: CASSPTAGSGRNEQFF. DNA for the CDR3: TGTGCCAGCAGCCCGACGGCGGGGAGTGGACGGAATGAGCAGTTCTTC.

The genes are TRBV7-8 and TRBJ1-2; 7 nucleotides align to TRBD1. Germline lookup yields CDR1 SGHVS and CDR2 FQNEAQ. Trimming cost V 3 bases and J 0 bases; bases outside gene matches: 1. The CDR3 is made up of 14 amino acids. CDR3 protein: CASSFGTANYGYTF. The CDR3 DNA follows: TGTGCCAGCAGCTTTGGGACAGCTAACTATGGCTACACCTTC.

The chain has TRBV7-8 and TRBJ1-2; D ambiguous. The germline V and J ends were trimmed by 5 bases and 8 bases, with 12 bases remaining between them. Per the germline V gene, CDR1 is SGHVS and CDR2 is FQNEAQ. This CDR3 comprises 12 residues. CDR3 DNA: TGTGCCAGCAGCCCCACTTCCCGGGGCTACACCTTC. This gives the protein CASSPTSRGYTF.

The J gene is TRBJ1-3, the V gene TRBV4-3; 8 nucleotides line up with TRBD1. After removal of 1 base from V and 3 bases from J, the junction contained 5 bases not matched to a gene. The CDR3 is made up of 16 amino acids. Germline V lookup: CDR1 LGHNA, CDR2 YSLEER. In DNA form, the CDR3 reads TGCGCCAGCAGCCAAGGTGGGACAGGCCATGGAAACACCATATATTTT. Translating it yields CASSQGGTGHGNTIYF.

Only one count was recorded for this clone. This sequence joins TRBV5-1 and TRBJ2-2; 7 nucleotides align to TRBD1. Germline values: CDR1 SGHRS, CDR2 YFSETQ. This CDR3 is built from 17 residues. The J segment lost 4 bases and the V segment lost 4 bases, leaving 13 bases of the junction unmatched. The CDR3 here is CASSQSPNRGGTGELFF. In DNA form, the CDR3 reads TGCGCCAGCAGCCAATCCCCAAACAGGGGTGGCACCGGGGAGCTGTTTTTT.

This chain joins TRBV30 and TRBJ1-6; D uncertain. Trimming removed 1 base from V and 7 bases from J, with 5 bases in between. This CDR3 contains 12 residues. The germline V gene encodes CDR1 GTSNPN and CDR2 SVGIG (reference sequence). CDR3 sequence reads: CAWSGGNSPLHF. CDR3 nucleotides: TGTGCCTGGAGTGGAGGAAATTCACCCCTCCACTTT.

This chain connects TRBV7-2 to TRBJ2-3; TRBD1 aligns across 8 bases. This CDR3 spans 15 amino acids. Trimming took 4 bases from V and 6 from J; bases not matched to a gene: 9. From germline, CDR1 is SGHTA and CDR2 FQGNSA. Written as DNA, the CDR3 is TGTGCCAGCAGCTGGACAGGGAGTGGGCTGGATACGCAGTATTTT. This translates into CASSWTGSGLDTQYF.

CDR3 protein: CASSRQGPNTGELFF. For the CDR3, the DNA is TGTGCCAGCAGCAGACAGGGTCCGAACACCGGGGAGCTGTTTTTT. The V call is TRBV7-3, the J call TRBJ2-2; TRBD1 agrees at 7 bases. Germline-derived CDR1 and CDR2 are SGHTA and FQGTGA. The CDR3 contains 15 residues. V lost 5 bases, J lost 0 bases, and 3 bases stayed unmatched.

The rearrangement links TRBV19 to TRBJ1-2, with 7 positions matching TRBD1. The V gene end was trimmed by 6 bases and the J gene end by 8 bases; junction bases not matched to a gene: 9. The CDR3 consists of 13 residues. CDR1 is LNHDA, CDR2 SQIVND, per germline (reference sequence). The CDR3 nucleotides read TGTGCCAGTAGCTCACAGGACAGGCTCGGCTACACCTTC. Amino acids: CASSSQDRLGYTF.

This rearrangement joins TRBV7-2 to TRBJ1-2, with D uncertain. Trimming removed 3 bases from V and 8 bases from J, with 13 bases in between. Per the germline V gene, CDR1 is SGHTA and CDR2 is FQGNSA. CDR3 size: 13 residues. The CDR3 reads CASSLLRREGYTF. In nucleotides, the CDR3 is TGTGCCAGCAGCTTGCTAAGGAGGGAAGGCTACACCTTC.

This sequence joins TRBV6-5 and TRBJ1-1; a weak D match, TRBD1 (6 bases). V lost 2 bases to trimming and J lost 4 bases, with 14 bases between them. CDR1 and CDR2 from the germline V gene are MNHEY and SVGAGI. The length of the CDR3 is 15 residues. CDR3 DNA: TGTGCCAGCAGTTACATCAGGGGTTTTGGCACTGAAGCTTTCTTT. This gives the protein CASSYIRGFGTEAFF.

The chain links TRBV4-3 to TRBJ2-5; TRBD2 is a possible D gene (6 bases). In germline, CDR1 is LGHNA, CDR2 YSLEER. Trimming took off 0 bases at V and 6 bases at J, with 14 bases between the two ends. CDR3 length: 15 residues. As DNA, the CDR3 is TGCGCCAGCAGCCAAGATGGAGTGGGGGGAAAGACCCAGTACTTC. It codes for CASSQDGVGGKTQYF.

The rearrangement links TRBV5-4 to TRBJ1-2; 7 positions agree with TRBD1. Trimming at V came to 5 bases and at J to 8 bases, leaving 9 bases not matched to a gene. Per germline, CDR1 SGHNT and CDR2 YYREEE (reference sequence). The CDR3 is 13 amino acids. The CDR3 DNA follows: TGTGCCAGCAGACAATCGACAGGGCTGGGCTACACCTTC. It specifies CASRQSTGLGYTF.